These T cell receptor beta chains were read from a single sample in a study of blood T cell repertoires in COVID-19. Some clones are missing from TCRdb's copy, which holds only in-frame ones; the method was immunoSEQ multiplex PCR. Altogether 150,000 to 200,000 clones are present, 84% being singletons, with the ten largest covering approximately 2.4%. The sample consisted of peripheral blood. Source of these receptors: a human donor with acute or convalescent COVID-19. The donor label of this sample is uncertain. The CDR3 runs from the conserved cysteine through the conserved F or W. Each record gives: clone size, J gene, V gene, D gene, CDR3 protein, CDR3 DNA. D genes are given only for firm matches. Clone sizes are given selectively: once, few, many, or a class where the clone is expanded.

clone size: NA; J gene: TRBJ1-2; V gene: TRBV3-1/TRBV3-2; D gene: TRBD1; CDR3 protein: CASSQPSRDREYGYTF; CDR3 DNA: TGTGCCAGCAGCCAACCATCCCGGGACAGGGAGTATGGCTACACCTTC
clone size: NA; J gene: TRBJ1-4; V gene: TRBV10-3; D gene: TRBD1; CDR3 protein: CAIRGQGEEKLFF; CDR3 DNA: TGTGCCATACGGGGACAGGGCGAAGAAAAACTGTTTTTT
clone size: NA; J gene: TRBJ1-1; V gene: TRBV2; D gene: TRBD1; CDR3 protein: CASSESGTESTEAFF; CDR3 DNA: TGTGCCAGCAGTGAATCCGGGACAGAGAGCACTGAAGCTTTCTTT
clone size: NA; J gene: TRBJ1-4; V gene: TRBV18; D gene: TRBD1; CDR3 protein: CASSLRQGAANEKLFF; CDR3 DNA: TGTGCCAGCTCACTGAGACAGGGGGCGGCTAATGAAAAACTGTTTTTT
clone size: NA; J gene: TRBJ2-3; V gene: TRBV9; D gene: TRBD2; CDR3 protein: CASSVGGGGAGTDTQYF; CDR3 DNA: TGTGCCAGCAGCGTAGGTGGCGGGGGGGCTGGCACAGATACGCAGTATTTT
clone size: NA; J gene: TRBJ1-2; V gene: TRBV19; D gene: NA; CDR3 protein: CASRQGGNYGYTF; CDR3 DNA: TGTGCCAGTAGGCAGGGCGGTAACTATGGCTACACCTTC
clone size: NA; J gene: TRBJ2-7; V gene: TRBV5-5; D gene: TRBD2; CDR3 protein: CASSSEGTSVSEQYF; CDR3 DNA: TGTGCCAGCAGCTCCGAAGGGACTAGTGTGTCCGAGCAGTACTTC
clone size: NA; J gene: TRBJ1-5; V gene: TRBV2; D gene: TRBD1; CDR3 protein: CASTPGQGGGQPQHF; CDR3 DNA: TGTGCCAGCACCCCGGGACAGGGGGGGGGTCAGCCCCAGCATTTT
clone size: few; J gene: TRBJ1-1; V gene: TRBV19; D gene: NA; CDR3 protein: CASSIDRQIEAFF; CDR3 DNA: TGTGCCAGTAGTATAGATCGACAGATAGAAGCTTTCTTT
clone size: NA; J gene: TRBJ2-4; V gene: TRBV9; D gene: NA; CDR3 protein: CASSVAGDERGKNIQYF; CDR3 DNA: TGTGCCAGCAGCGTAGCAGGGGACGAGAGGGGGAAAAACATTCAGTACTTC
clone size: NA; J gene: TRBJ1-6; V gene: TRBV7-3; D gene: NA; CDR3 protein: CASSLKRDNSPLHF; CDR3 DNA: TGTGCCAGCAGCTTAAAGAGGGATAATTCACCCCTCCACTTT
clone size: NA; J gene: TRBJ2-7; V gene: TRBV5-1; D gene: TRBD2; CDR3 protein: CASSFRTSGSLEYEQYF; CDR3 DNA: TGCGCCAGCAGCTTTCGGACTAGCGGGAGTCTGGAGTACGAGCAGTACTTC
clone size: NA; J gene: TRBJ1-1; V gene: TRBV5-1; D gene: NA; CDR3 protein: CASSLATGTGTEAFF; CDR3 DNA: TGCGCCAGCAGCTTGGCAACAGGGACCGGAACTGAAGCTTTCTTT
clone size: NA; J gene: TRBJ1-1; V gene: TRBV5-1; D gene: NA; CDR3 protein: CASSPGGGENTEAFF; CDR3 DNA: TGCGCCAGCAGCCCCGGAGGGGGGGAGAACACTGAAGCTTTCTTT
clone size: NA; J gene: TRBJ2-1; V gene: TRBV7-2; D gene: TRBD1; CDR3 protein: CASSSLRTGAIVDEQFF; CDR3 DNA: TGTGCCAGCAGCTCGCTGCGGACAGGGGCGATTGTAGATGAGCAGTTCTTC
clone size: NA; J gene: TRBJ1-6; V gene: TRBV30; D gene: NA; CDR3 protein: CAWSVAQSPLHF; CDR3 DNA: TGTGCCTGGAGTGTAGCCCAATCACCCCTCCACTTT
clone size: NA; J gene: TRBJ2-7; V gene: TRBV12-3/TRBV12-4; D gene: TRBD2; CDR3 protein: CASSLAGGDEQYF; CDR3 DNA: TGTGCCAGCAGCCTAGCGGGAGGGGACGAGCAGTACTTC
clone size: NA; J gene: TRBJ2-2; V gene: TRBV15; D gene: NA; CDR3 protein: CATSRDLSRNTGELFF; CDR3 DNA: TGTGCCACCAGCAGAGATCTTAGCCGGAACACCGGGGAGCTGTTTTTT
clone size: NA; J gene: TRBJ2-1; V gene: TRBV25-1; D gene: TRBD2; CDR3 protein: CASSRVSSGVGQFF; CDR3 DNA: TGTGCCAGCAGTAGAGTCAGTAGCGGGGTCGGGCAGTTCTTC
clone size: NA; J gene: TRBJ1-1; V gene: TRBV2; D gene: NA; CDR3 protein: CASNHRALNTEAFF; CDR3 DNA: TGTGCCAGCAACCACAGGGCCTTGAACACTGAAGCTTTCTTT